The next 29 T cell receptor beta chains were all read from a single sample in a study of cytomegalovirus exposure and HLA in healthy donors. The PCR contained 60 Vbeta and 13 Jbeta primers. Clones were read by immunoSEQ multiplex PCR, and TCRdb kept only the in-frame ones, dropping some. Among 90,000 to 120,000 clones listed, about four fifths were seen once. The source material was PBMCs. These receptors all stem from a man in his thirties or forties in good health and CMV-seropositive.

The CDR3 here is CASSVEGTGGTEAFF. CDR3 in DNA: TGTGCCAGCAGTGTCGAAGGGACCGGGGGGACTGAAGCTTTCTTT. The chain links TRBV6-5 to TRBJ1-1; D may be TRBD1 (5 bases). V was pared by 5 bases and J by 5 bases, with 18 bases between. The CDR3 runs 15 residues. Germline V gene data show CDR1 as MNHEY and CDR2 as SVGAGI.

The V gene is TRBV29-1, the J gene TRBJ2-3; TRBD2 aligns across 7 bases. V shed 0 bases, J shed 4 bases, and the junction held 10 bases outside the gene matches. From germline, CDR1 is SQVTM and CDR2 ANQGSEA. The CDR3 totals 16 residues. This CDR3 reads CSVEDARTSIADTQYF. For the CDR3, the DNA is TGCAGCGTTGAAGATGCAAGGACTAGTATCGCAGATACGCAGTATTTT.

The gene calls are TRBV7-8 and TRBJ1-1; no clear D gene. The ends were cut back, 1 base at V and 5 bases at J, with 8 bases in the middle. The CDR3 consists of 13 residues. Germline CDR1 SGHVS, CDR2 FQNEAQ. In DNA form, the CDR3 reads TGTGCCAGCAGCTTAGGAGGGAGAACTGAAGCTTTCTTT. Translation gives CASSLGGRTEAFF.

The chain carries TRBV21-1 and TRBJ1-3; the table's D call, TRBD1, was not checked against the DNA. TRBV21-1 corresponds to a pseudogene. The CDR3 is made up of 13 amino acids. DNA of the CDR3: TGTGCCAGCAGCTTGGGGACACAGGGCACCATATATTTT. Translating gives CASSLGTQGTIYF.

This clone has only a few counts. J is TRBJ1-1 and V is TRBV10-3, with TRBD1 as a possible D gene (6 bases). The V end was cut by 10 bases, the J end by 7 bases, with 16 bases between. In germline, CDR1 is ENHRY, CDR2 SYGVKD. The CDR3 extends over 12 amino acids. DNA of the CDR3: TGTGCCACCTCTCAGGGGATAAATGAAGCTTTCTTT. Amino acid sequence: CATSQGINEAFF.

The chain recombines TRBV4-1 with TRBJ1-2, with 10 bases that match TRBD1. Trimming cost V 1 base and J 4 bases; bases outside gene matches: 3. Germline V gives CDR1 MGHRA, CDR2 YSYEKL. The CDR3 contains 15 residues. CDR3 loop: CASSQGRDRGYGYTF. The CDR3 DNA reads TGCGCCAGCAGCCAAGGCCGGGACAGGGGCTATGGCTACACCTTC.

The gene calls are TRBV28 and TRBJ1-4, with a tentative D call TRBD1 (5 bases). Per germline, CDR1 MDHEN and CDR2 SYDVKM. CDR3 length: 15 amino acids. Trimming shortened V by 6 bases and J by 3 bases, and 14 bases separated the two germline ends. As DNA, the CDR3 is TGTGCCAGCAGCCGGTTGACAGTTTCTAATGAAAAACTGTTTTTT. The encoded protein is CASSRLTVSNEKLFF.

This sequence joins TRBV19 and TRBJ2-3, with 7 positions matching TRBD2. This CDR3 has 16 residues. Germline CDR1 is LNHDA and CDR2 is SQIVND (reference sequence). Germline trimming cut 7 bases from V and 7 bases from J; bases unmatched to any gene: 17. The CDR3 coding sequence is TGTGCCAGTACCCCTGGAGAGGCTAGCGGTGGTCATACGCAGTATTTT. This codes for CASTPGEASGGHTQYF.

The rearrangement joins TRBV6-5 to TRBJ1-1, with 7 bases that match TRBD1. This CDR3 spans 13 amino acids. The V segment lost 10 bases and the J segment 4 bases; nucleotides outside the gene matches: 9. The germline CDR1 and CDR2 sequences are MNHEY and SVGAGI. CDR3 sequence: CATRLDRSTEAFF. The CDR3 DNA is TGTGCCACTCGGCTGGACAGGAGCACTGAAGCTTTCTTT.

Points on this clone: The junction and the germline gene differ at one end; a read error may be behind it. V and J are TRBV7-9 and TRBJ2-2; TRBD1 is a possible D gene (6 bases). CDR3 length: 19 amino acids. In germline, CDR1 is SEHNR, CDR2 FQNEAQ (reference sequence). CDR3: CSSTSLDSETLLNTGELFF. CDR3 DNA sequence: TGTTCCAGCACCTCATTGGACAGTGAAACCCTGTTGAACACCGGGGAGCTGTTTTTT.

As regards this clone: One end of the junction varies from germline; a read error may be responsible. The rearrangement uses TRBV7-7 and TRBJ2-1; 8 bases match TRBD2. The CDR3 consists of 16 residues. From germline, CDR1 is SSHAT and CDR2 FNYEAQ (reference sequence). The CDR3 DNA sequence: TGTGCTAGCAGCCCCGCCCCCAGCGGGGGCCAGAATGAGCAGTTCTTC. Its translation is CASSPAPSGGQNEQFF.

The V call is TRBV6-5, the J call TRBJ2-5, with 9 bases lining up with TRBD2. Unmatched junction bases numbered 12, after V lost 10 bases and J lost 3 bases. This CDR3 comprises 15 residues. The V gene's germline CDR1 is MNHEY and CDR2 SVGAGI. CDR3: CATALAGNSEETQYF. The CDR3 DNA follows: TGTGCCACCGCACTAGCGGGCAACTCGGAAGAGACCCAGTACTTC.

The chain joins TRBV9 to TRBJ2-5; TRBD2 matches at 7 bases. Germline V lookup: CDR1 SGDLS, CDR2 YYNGEE. Losses at the gene ends were 3 bases for V and 5 bases for J; bases not matched to a gene: 7. This CDR3 has 14 amino acids. CDR3 DNA: TGTGCCAGCAGCGCCTTTATCGGGGGGGAGACCCAGTACTTC. Translating gives CASSAFIGGETQYF.

J is TRBJ2-7 and V is TRBV15; 10 positions match TRBD2. V lost 4 bases to trimming and J lost 6 bases; unmatched junction nucleotides: 12. Germline lookup yields CDR1 LNHNV and CDR2 YYDKDF (reference sequence). The CDR3 contains 16 residues. The CDR3 here is CATSTRAGGYAGEQYF. DNA of the CDR3: TGTGCCACCAGCACAAGAGCGGGGGGGTACGCGGGCGAGCAGTACTTC. The full variable domain, its missing parts supplied by reference TRBV15 and TRBJ2-7, is DAMVIQNPRYQVTQFGKPVTLSCSQTLNHNVMYWYQQKSSQAPKLLFHYYDKDFNNEADTPDNFQSRRPNTSFCFLDIRSPGLGDTAMYLCATSTRAGGYAGEQYFGPGTRLTVT.

The rearrangement joins TRBV2 to TRBJ2-2; TRBD1 might be the D (5 bases). CDR1 is SNHLY, CDR2 FYNNEI, per germline. The germline V and J ends were trimmed by 6 bases and 3 bases, with 11 bases remaining between them. The CDR3 covers 14 residues. CDR3 nucleotides: TGTGCCAGCAGACAGACAGCATACACCGGGGAGCTGTTTTTT. Amino acid sequence: CASRQTAYTGELFF.

V and J are TRBV5-4 and TRBJ2-1; TRBD2 matches 8 bases. The length of the CDR3 is 15 residues. J lost 4 bases, V lost 1 base, and 4 bases had no gene match. Germline V gene data show CDR1 as SGHNT and CDR2 as YYREEE (reference sequence). The DNA for the CDR3 is TGTGCCAGCAGCTTGACTAGCGGACCGTACAATGAGCAGTTCTTC. This encodes CASSLTSGPYNEQFF.

The gene calls are TRBV6-5 and TRBJ1-2, with D unresolved. CDR3 size: 14 residues. Germline CDR1 MNHEY, CDR2 SVGAGI. With 3 bases removed from V and 1 base from J, the gap between germline ends came to 9 bases. CDR3 amino acids: CASSYRESNYGYTF. The DNA of the CDR3 is TGTGCCAGCAGTTATCGAGAGAGTAACTATGGCTACACCTTC.

The rearrangement joins TRBV11-1 to TRBJ2-1; TRBD2 agrees at 12 bases. Germline trimming cut 0 bases from V and 5 bases from J; bases unmatched to any gene: 5. This CDR3 has 17 amino acids. Looked up from germline, CDR1 is SGHAT and CDR2 is FQDESV (reference sequence). The CDR3 loop is CASSLALGLAGNNEQFF. The CDR3, as DNA: TGTGCCAGCAGCTTAGCCCTCGGACTAGCGGGAAACAATGAGCAGTTCTTC.

Comments on this clone: Other DNA sequences in this sample translate to the same CDR3. The gene calls are TRBV10-1 and TRBJ2-5, with D tentatively TRBD1 or TRBD2 (5 bases each). CDR3 length: 13 amino acids. V shed 9 bases and J shed 5 bases, with 16 bases lying between them. Germline lookup yields CDR1 WNHNN and CDR2 SYGVQD (reference sequence). The CDR3 is CASSEVGLETQYF. The CDR3 nucleotides read TGCGCCAGTAGCGAGGTGGGGCTGGAGACCCAGTACTTC.

The chain is built from TRBV2 and TRBJ1-1, with 9 bases identical to TRBD1. With 4 bases clipped from V and 1 base from J, the junction kept 4 bases outside the gene matches. The V gene's germline CDR1 is SNHLY and CDR2 FYNNEI. This CDR3 region has 15 residues. The CDR3 DNA sequence: TGTGCCAGCAGTGCACAGGGGGCGACGAACACTGAAGCTTTCTTT. Translated: CASSAQGATNTEAFF.

As regards this clone: The same CDR3 arises from other DNA sequences in this sample as well. This rearrangement joins TRBV18 to TRBJ2-7; TRBD1 agrees at 10 bases. The V gene's germline CDR1 is KGHSH and CDR2 LQKENI. The CDR3 runs 15 residues. J was trimmed by 0 bases and V by 3 bases; bases with no gene match: 2. The CDR3 DNA reads as TGTGCCAGCTCACCCGGGACAGGGGCCTCCTACGAGCAGTACTTC. Translating it yields CASSPGTGASYEQYF. The full variable domain, in which reference TRBV18 and TRBJ2-7 provide the parts outside the CDR3, is NAGVMQNPRHLVRRRGQEARLRCSPMKGHSHVYWYRQLPEEGLKFMVYLQKENIIDESGMPKERFSAEFPKEGPSILRIQQVVRGDSAAYFCASSPGTGASYEQYFGPGTRLTVT.

J is TRBJ1-5 and V is TRBV9; 7 bases match TRBD1. The CDR3 length is 16 residues. Trimming removed 4 bases from V and 4 bases from J; junction bases left unmatched: 11. Germline V gene data show CDR1 as SGDLS and CDR2 as YYNGEE. Written as DNA, the CDR3 is TGTGCCAGCAGCACCTCAACAGGGGACCTGAATCAGCCCCAGCATTTT. Translating gives CASSTSTGDLNQPQHF.

V is TRBV11-2 and J is TRBJ2-4; TRBD1 might be the D (6 bases). This CDR3 region has 15 residues. Trimming cost V 5 bases and J 0 bases, with 11 bases left between them. The V gene's germline CDR1 is SGHAT and CDR2 FQNNGV. The CDR3 coding sequence is TGTGCCAGCAGCCCTACAGGGACAGCCAAAAACATTCAGTACTTC. Its protein is CASSPTGTAKNIQYF. Combining the CDR3 with reference TRBV11-2 and TRBJ2-4 gives the whole variable domain EAGVAQSPRYKIIEKRQSVAFWCNPISGHATLYWYQQILGQGPKLLIQFQNNGVVDDSQLPKDRFSAERLKGVDSTLKIQPAKLEDSAVYLCASSPTGTAKNIQYFGAGTRLSVL.

The genes are TRBV27 and TRBJ2-7, with TRBD2 as a possible D gene (7 bases). Looked up from germline, CDR1 is MNHEY and CDR2 is SMNVEV (reference sequence). Trimming pared 6 bases from V and 3 bases from J, leaving 15 bases between. CDR3 length equals 14 residues. The CDR3 loop reads CASRPSGGYYEQYF. CDR3 sequence (DNA): TGTGCCAGCAGGCCCTCGGGGGGCTACTACGAGCAGTACTTC.

This chain connects TRBV4-2 to TRBJ1-5; 8 bases line up with TRBD1. Germline CDR1 is LGHNA and CDR2 is YNFKEQ. Trimming at V came to 1 base and at J to 6 bases, leaving 5 bases not matched to a gene. The CDR3 length is 15 residues. CDR3 residues: CASSQGRQGFQPQHF. As DNA, the CDR3 is TGTGCCAGCAGCCAAGGCAGACAGGGGTTTCAGCCCCAGCATTTT.

The chain has TRBV30 and TRBJ1-5; TRBD1 is a possible D gene (6 bases). The V gene lost 0 bases and the J gene lost 8 bases, with 8 bases spanning the gap. Germline lookup yields CDR1 GTSNPN and CDR2 SVGIG (reference sequence). This CDR3 region has 12 residues. CDR3 sequence (DNA): TGTGCCTGGAGTGTAGGGGGTGAGCCCCAGCATTTT. This translates into CAWSVGGEPQHF.

The rearrangement uses TRBV12-5 and TRBJ1-6; D is ambiguous. Trimming took off 3 bases at V and 4 bases at J, with 16 bases between the two ends. Germline lookup yields CDR1 LGHNT and CDR2 FRNRAP. CDR3 size: 17 residues. The CDR3 DNA reads as TGTGCTAGTGGTTTTCTCAGGCTGGAAAGTTATAATTCACCCCTCCACTTT. This encodes CASGFLRLESYNSPLHF.

The chain uses TRBV11-2 and TRBJ1-6; no clear D. From germline, CDR1 is SGHAT and CDR2 FQNNGV. The CDR3 totals 14 residues. V was shortened by 1 base and J by 7 bases, with 8 bases between the two germline ends. The CDR3 DNA reads as TGTGCCAGCAGCTTAGCGGGGATGAATTCACCCCTCCACTTT. It encodes CASSLAGMNSPLHF.

The chain couples TRBV10-3 to TRBJ1-2; 9 nucleotides line up with TRBD1. This CDR3 contains 15 residues. Germline CDR1 is ENHRY and CDR2 is SYGVKD. Losses at the gene ends were 6 bases for V and 6 bases for J; bases not matched to a gene: 11. The CDR3 bases are TGTGCCATCAGAGGGACAGGGAAGGGACTGGATGGCTACACCTTC. Protein product: CAIRGTGKGLDGYTF.